Each of the 28 T cell receptor beta chains below was sequenced from the same sample in a study of T cell repertoires in cytomegalovirus infection. No antigen is known for these receptors. TCRdb itself ran the reads through MiXCR, one entry per CDR3 protein. The data contain 900,000 to 950,000 distinct CDR3 sequences, about 33% of them singletons. The sample in question was cultured CD8+ T cells from PBMCs, obtained from culture after CMV antigen stimulation. These receptors were collected from a human donor in good health (CMV status not recorded). Some clones in this sample may be carry-over from other donors' samples.

The chain joins TRBV20-1 to TRBJ2-4; possibly TRBD2 for D (7 bases). This CDR3 region has 13 residues. CDR1 is DFQATT and CDR2 is SNEGSKA in the germline V gene (reference sequence). Trimming removed 1 base from V and 7 bases from J, with 11 bases in between. This CDR3 reads CSARVGGENIQYF. In DNA form, the CDR3 reads TGCAGTGCTAGAGTAGGGGGGGAGAACATTCAGTACTTC.

On this clonotype itself: A read error may produce the germline difference seen at one junction end. The chain uses TRBV7-4 and TRBJ2-6; D uncertain. This CDR3 has 15 amino acids. Germline lookup yields CDR1 SGHVT and CDR2 SQSDAQ. The CDR3, as DNA: TGTGCCAACAGCTTTCTTTTCTCTGGGGCCAACGTCCTGACTTTC. Translated: CANSFLFSGANVLTF.

The rearrangement links TRBV7-9 to TRBJ1-1; D may be TRBD1 (6 bases). Germline V gene lookup returns CDR1 SEHNR and CDR2 FQNEAQ (reference sequence). The V gene lost 3 bases and the J gene lost 0 bases, with 14 bases spanning the gap. This CDR3 is built from 16 residues. The CDR3 reads CASSLRGRGMNTEAFF. The DNA for the CDR3 is TGTGCCAGCAGCTTGCGGGGCAGGGGAATGAACACTGAAGCTTTCTTT.

The CDR3 protein is CASSEAFRDRLNEQYF. The CDR3 nucleotides read TGTGCCAGCAGTGAAGCATTCCGTGACAGGCTCAACGAGCAGTACTTC. V gene TRBV2 combines with J gene TRBJ2-7, with a possible D match to TRBD1 (6 bases). Germline CDR1 and CDR2: SNHLY and FYNNEI. V lost 0 bases to trimming and J lost 5 bases, with 17 bases between them. The CDR3 loop spans 16 amino acids.

V usage is TRBV9 and J usage is TRBJ2-1; D is unclear. The ends were cut back, 3 bases at V and 7 bases at J, with 14 bases in the middle. CDR1 and CDR2 (germline): SGDLS, YYNGEE. This CDR3 comprises 14 residues. In nucleotides, the CDR3 is TGTGCCAGCAGCGAACCTCGGGTCGGTAATGAGCAGTTCTTC. Encoded protein: CASSEPRVGNEQFF.

This clonotype has more than one count but fewer than ten. The chain joins TRBV12-3 or TRBV12-4 to TRBJ2-5; 8 nucleotides line up with TRBD1. J gave up 5 bases and V 5 bases, and 7 bases lay outside the gene matches. CDR3 length equals 14 residues. In DNA form, the CDR3 reads TGTGCCAGCAGTACCAGGGGGCGCGGGGAGACCCAGTACTTC. Translated, it gives CASSTRGRGETQYF.

J is TRBJ2-5 and V is TRBV6-5, with a possible D match to TRBD1 (6 bases). The germline V gene has CDR1 MNHEY and CDR2 SVGAGI. This CDR3 region has 14 residues. Trimming pared 2 bases from V and 2 bases from J, leaving 9 bases between. The CDR3 sequence: CASSYLQGQETQYF. The CDR3 coding sequence is TGTGCCAGCAGTTACCTTCAGGGGCAAGAGACCCAGTACTTC.

V is TRBV7-9 and J is TRBJ1-1; D remains unclear. The CDR3 is made up of 15 amino acids. V gave up 1 base and J gave up 3 bases, with 12 bases separating them. Per germline, CDR1 SEHNR and CDR2 FQNEAQ (reference sequence). CDR3 in DNA: TGTGCCAGCAGCTTAGTGGTGTATGGGGACACTGAAGCTTTCTTT. This gives the protein CASSLVVYGDTEAFF.

This clonotype was observed at least ten times. The chain links TRBV12-3 or TRBV12-4 to TRBJ2-1; TRBD1 matches at 7 bases. V lost 7 bases and J lost 9; bases outside the gene matches: 9. The CDR3 spans 13 residues. CDR3 sequence reads: CASTILQGIEQFF. The CDR3 DNA sequence: TGTGCCAGCACCATTTTACAGGGGATTGAGCAGTTCTTC.

The V gene is TRBV9, the J gene TRBJ2-4; the D gene is possibly TRBD1 (5 bases). The CDR3 is made up of 15 amino acids. V dropped 0 bases and J dropped 6 bases, with 13 bases sitting between them. The germline V gene has CDR1 SGDLS and CDR2 YYNGEE. The CDR3 coding sequence is TGTGCCAGCAGCGTAGCCCAGGGTCCGGGAAACATTCAGTACTTC. Encoded protein: CASSVAQGPGNIQYF.

Only a few counts were recorded for this clonotype. The CDR3 DNA sequence: TGTGCCAGCAGTTTAATACAGGGGTGGACTGAAGCTTTCTTT. Its protein product is CASSLIQGWTEAFF. This chain joins TRBV27 and TRBJ1-1; 7 bases map to TRBD1. CDR1 and CDR2 (germline): MNHEY, SMNVEV (reference sequence). CDR3 size: 14 residues. Trimming cost V 2 bases and J 5 bases; bases outside gene matches: 5.

The rearrangement links TRBV6-5 to TRBJ2-2; D is perhaps TRBD2 (6 bases). Germline V lookup: CDR1 MNHEY, CDR2 SVGAGI. V lost 2 bases, J lost 4 bases, and 8 bases lay in between. The CDR3 consists of 14 residues. CDR3 residues: CASSYMGGTGELFF. CDR3 bases: TGTGCCAGCAGTTACATGGGGGGCACCGGGGAGCTGTTTTTT.

Points on this clonotype: A read error is possible here, since a much larger clone lies one base away. The chain has TRBV7-2 and TRBJ2-6; the D is unclear. The ends were cut back, 11 bases at V and 0 bases at J, with 8 bases in the middle. CDR1 SGHTA and CDR2 FQGNSA come from the germline V gene. The CDR3 extends over 13 amino acids. Here the CDR3 reads CALTSSGANVLTF. CDR3 coding DNA: TGTGCCCTAACTTCCTCTGGGGCCAACGTCCTGACTTTC.

This chain joins TRBV24-1 and TRBJ1-2, with D possibly TRBD1 on 6 matching bases. Germline V lookup: CDR1 KGHDR, CDR2 SFDVKD. Between the trimmed V and J ends, which lost 3 bases and 2 bases, there was a span of 12 bases. The CDR3 runs 15 residues. The chain's CDR3 is CATSDRAGDNYGYTF. CDR3 DNA: TGTGCCACCAGTGATAGGGCAGGGGACAACTATGGCTACACCTTC.

The rearrangement links TRBV27 to TRBJ1-5; D not resolved. The CDR3 covers 15 residues. Trimming took off 1 base at V and 2 bases at J, with 9 bases between the two ends. CDR1 MNHEY and CDR2 SMNVEV come from the germline V gene (reference sequence). The CDR3 sequence is CASSLWGYGNQPQHF. The DNA of the CDR3 is TGTGCCAGCAGTTTATGGGGATACGGCAATCAGCCCCAGCATTTT.

This clonotype appeared many times. The chain is built from TRBV7-3 and TRBJ2-2; no reliable D call. With 0 bases removed from V and 6 bases from J, the gap between germline ends came to 8 bases. Germline loops: CDR1 SGHTA, CDR2 FQGTGA. This CDR3 has 14 amino acids. CDR3 DNA sequence: TGTGCCAGCAGCTTAACAGGGCTCCCCGGGGAGCTGTTTTTT. Amino acid sequence: CASSLTGLPGELFF.

The sample holds a few counts of this clonotype. The V call is TRBV20-1, the J call TRBJ1-6; D is ambiguous. This CDR3 is 17 amino acids long. Trimming shortened V by 3 bases and J by 4 bases, and 19 bases separated the two germline ends. Germline V CDR1 and CDR2: DFQATT, SNEGSKA (reference sequence). The CDR3 spells CSASTHASLRYNSPLHF. The CDR3 DNA reads as TGCAGTGCTAGTACTCACGCAAGCCTTCGTTATAATTCACCCCTCCACTTT.

This clonotype showed up just a few times. The chain couples TRBV7-8 to TRBJ2-1, with 10 bases aligning to TRBD2. Per the germline V gene, CDR1 is SGHVS and CDR2 is FQNEAQ. The CDR3 totals 21 residues. Trimming at V came to 5 bases and at J to 2 bases, leaving 21 bases not matched to a gene. In DNA, the CDR3 is TGTGCCAGCAGCCCTTATAGACATAAAGTGTGGAGCGGGGGGGCCTACAATGAGCAGTTCTTC. It codes for CASSPYRHKVWSGGAYNEQFF.

The chain employs TRBV12-5 and TRBJ1-6; D unresolved. V shed 2 bases and J shed 0 bases, with 20 bases lying between them. CDR3 size: 20 residues. Germline V gene lookup returns CDR1 LGHNT and CDR2 FRNRAP. The CDR3 loop is CASGLQTWSGESSYNSPLHF. Here the CDR3 DNA reads TGTGCTAGTGGTTTGCAAACATGGAGCGGAGAGAGCTCCTATAATTCACCCCTCCACTTT.

This clonotype was seen a few times. The J gene is TRBJ1-2, the V gene TRBV5-6; TRBD1 agrees at 11 bases. Trimming at V came to 4 bases and at J to 2 bases, leaving 4 bases not matched to a gene. CDR1 is SGHDT, CDR2 YYEEEE, per germline. The CDR3 has 15 amino acids. The DNA for the CDR3 is TGTGCCAGCAGCGGCGGGACAGGGGGAAACTATGGCTACACCTTC. It specifies CASSGGTGGNYGYTF.

The genes are TRBV4-1 and TRBJ2-7, with 9 nucleotides matching TRBD1. The germline CDR1 and CDR2 sequences are MGHRA and YSYEKL. With V trimmed by 2 bases and J by 2 bases, 10 bases remained unmatched. CDR3 length: 17 residues. CDR3 sequence (DNA): TGCGCCAGCAGCCAACCCCTGGGACAGGGAATTCCCTACGAGCAGTACTTC. Its protein is CASSQPLGQGIPYEQYF.

The V gene is TRBV5-5, the J gene TRBJ2-1; TRBD2 matches at 9 bases. J lost 9 bases, V lost 0 bases, and 4 bases had no gene match. Per germline, CDR1 SGHKS and CDR2 YYEKEE (reference sequence). The CDR3 contains 14 residues. As DNA, the CDR3 is TGTGCCAGCAGCTTGGTGCGGGGGGGCACTGAGCAGTTCTTC. It yields the protein CASSLVRGGTEQFF.

This clonotype appeared many times. V and J are TRBV7-2 and TRBJ2-3; 8 bases map to TRBD2. The CDR3 is made up of 15 amino acids. After removal of 3 bases from V and 4 bases from J, the junction contained 6 bases not matched to a gene. CDR1 is SGHTA, CDR2 FQGNSA, per germline. The CDR3 DNA reads as TGTGCCAGCAGCTTCGGCGGGGGGCCCCCAGATACGCAGTATTTT. Its translation: CASSFGGGPPDTQYF.

This clonotype has a count of ten or more. The rearrangement uses TRBV5-1 and TRBJ2-5, with TRBD2 matching over 8 bases. The trim removed 3 bases at V and 2 bases at J, leaving 6 bases unmatched. The CDR3 has 15 amino acids. Per the germline V gene, CDR1 is SGHRS and CDR2 is YFSETQ. The CDR3 sequence is CASSWTSTRQETQYF. CDR3 nucleotide sequence: TGCGCCAGCAGCTGGACTAGCACGCGGCAAGAGACCCAGTACTTC. Full variable domain (remainder filled in from reference TRBV5-1 and TRBJ2-5): KAGVTQTPRYLIKTRGQQVTLSCSPISGHRSVSWYQQTPGQGLQFLFEYFSETQRNKGNFPGRFSGRQFSNSRSEMNVSTLELGDSALYLCASSWTSTRQETQYFGPGTRLLVL.

This clonotype was seen a few times. V and J are TRBV7-9 and TRBJ2-3; no reliable D call. V lost 5 bases, J lost 9 bases, and 12 bases lay in between. The CDR3 length is 12 residues. Germline V gene data show CDR1 as SEHNR and CDR2 as FQNEAQ (reference sequence). The CDR3 protein is CASSRAPATQYF. CDR3 DNA: TGTGCCAGCAGCCGGGCCCCAGCCACGCAGTATTTT.

The chain is built from TRBV6-8 and TRBJ2-7; D may be TRBD1 or TRBD2 (6 bases each). V was trimmed by 10 bases and J by 6 bases, leaving 22 bases between them. Germline assignment: CDR1 MNHGY and CDR2 SAAAGT. This CDR3 is 14 amino acids long. The CDR3 protein is CATGWGARSREQYF. CDR3 DNA sequence: TGTGCCACCGGCTGGGGGGCAAGGAGTCGCGAGCAGTACTTC.

The sample holds many counts of this clonotype. This chain uses TRBV12-3 or TRBV12-4 with TRBJ2-1, with D hard to call. The CDR3 loop spans 12 amino acids. The ends were cut back, 6 bases at V and 0 bases at J, with 3 bases in the middle. For the CDR3, the DNA is TGTGCCAGCAGCCGCTCCTACAATGAGCAGTTCTTC. This encodes CASSRSYNEQFF.

Comment on this clonotype: The junction shows a germline mismatch at one end, possibly a read error. The chain is built from TRBV7-6 and TRBJ1-1; unclear D gene. Germline lookup yields CDR1 SGHVS and CDR2 FNYEAQ. This CDR3 is 13 amino acids long. This chain's CDR3 is CASSQARGTEAFF. In DNA form, the CDR3 reads TGTGCTAGCAGCCAGGCCCGAGGGACTGAAGCTTTCTTT.